This TCR beta chain was retrieved from a study of CD8+ T cells in alopecia areata. Study details: Administration of oral tofacitinib to treated patients was at 5 to 10 mg twice daily.

Extraction of RNA preceded its reverse transcription into cDNA, which served as the sequencing template. Only in-frame clones appear in the TCRdb table, and some are missing; sequencing was by immunoSEQ multiplex PCR. The table shows 130,000 to 150,000 clones, with about 51% occurring only once. Study-level findings and limits: Higher clonality was seen in lesional scalp than in normal scalp, especially in alopecia totalis/universalis. Normal skin contains resident alphabeta T cells, and these are also sequenced in scalp samples.

This clone has more than one count but fewer than ten. Its antigen remains unidentified. This TCR was sampled from a human donor with alopecia areata. The sample here was CD4+ T cells sorted from blood, taken at week 0.

CDR3 protein: CATSRARGTTYEQYF. DNA of the CDR3: TGTGCCACCAGCAGGGCCCGCGGGACCACCTACGAGCAGTACTTC. The chain is built from TRBV15 and TRBJ2-7; D might be TRBD2 (6 bases). V dropped 3 bases and J dropped 2 bases, with 14 bases sitting between them. Germline-derived CDR1 and CDR2 are LNHNV and YYDKDF (reference sequence). The CDR3 sequence is 15 residues long.